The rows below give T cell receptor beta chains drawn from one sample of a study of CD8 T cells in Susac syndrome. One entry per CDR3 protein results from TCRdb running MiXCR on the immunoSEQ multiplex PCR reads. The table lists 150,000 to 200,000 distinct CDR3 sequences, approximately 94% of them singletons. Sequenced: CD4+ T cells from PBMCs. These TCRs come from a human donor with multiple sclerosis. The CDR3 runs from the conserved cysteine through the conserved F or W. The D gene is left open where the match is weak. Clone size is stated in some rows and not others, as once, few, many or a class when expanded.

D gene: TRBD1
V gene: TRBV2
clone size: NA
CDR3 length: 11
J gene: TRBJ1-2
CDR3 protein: CTSGTVAGYTF
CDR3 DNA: TGTACCAGTGGGACAGTAGCTGGCTACACCTTC

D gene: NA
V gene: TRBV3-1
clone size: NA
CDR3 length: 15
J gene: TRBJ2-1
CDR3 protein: CASSPSFGGSNEQFF
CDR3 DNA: TGTGCCAGCAGCCCCAGCTTCGGAGGGAGTAATGAGCAGTTCTTC

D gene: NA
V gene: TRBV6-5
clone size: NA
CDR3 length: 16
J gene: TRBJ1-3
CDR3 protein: CASSYGSRGSGNTIYF
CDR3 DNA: TGTGCCAGCAGTTACGGTTCCCGAGGCTCTGGAAACACCATATATTTT

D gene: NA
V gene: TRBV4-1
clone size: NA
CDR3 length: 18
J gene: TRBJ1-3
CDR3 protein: CASSQGYVTRFSGNTIYF
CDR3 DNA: TGCGCCAGCAGCCAGGGGTATGTGACAAGATTCTCTGGAAACACCATATATTTT

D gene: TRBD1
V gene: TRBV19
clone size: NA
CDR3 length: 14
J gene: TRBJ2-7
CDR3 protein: CASSPDRIRDEQYF
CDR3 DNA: TGTGCCAGTAGTCCGGACAGGATACGCGACGAGCAGTACTTC

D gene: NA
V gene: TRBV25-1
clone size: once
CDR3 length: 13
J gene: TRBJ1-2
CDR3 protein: CASSEGGSLRYTF
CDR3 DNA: TGTGCCAGCAGTGAAGGGGGGAGTCTGCGCTACACCTTC

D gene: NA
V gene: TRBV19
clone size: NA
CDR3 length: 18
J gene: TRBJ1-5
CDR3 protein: CASSIASRLRYSNQPQHF
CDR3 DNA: TGTGCCAGTAGTATAGCCTCCCGCCTGAGATATAGCAATCAGCCCCAGCATTTT

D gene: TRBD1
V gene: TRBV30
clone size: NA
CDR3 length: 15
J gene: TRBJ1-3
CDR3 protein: CAWTGGSSSGNTIYF
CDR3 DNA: TGTGCCTGGACAGGGGGATCCAGCTCTGGAAACACCATATATTTT

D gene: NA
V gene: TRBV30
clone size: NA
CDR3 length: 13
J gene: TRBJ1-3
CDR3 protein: CAFHMFSGNTIYF
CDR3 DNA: TGTGCCTTCCACATGTTTTCTGGAAACACCATATATTTT

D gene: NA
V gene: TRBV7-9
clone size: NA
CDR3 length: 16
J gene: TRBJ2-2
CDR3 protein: CASSSARGPNTGELFF
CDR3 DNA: TGTGCCAGCAGCTCGGCAAGGGGCCCGAACACCGGGGAGCTGTTTTTT

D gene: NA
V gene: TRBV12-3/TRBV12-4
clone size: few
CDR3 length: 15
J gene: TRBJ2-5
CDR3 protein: CASSLGGSLQETQYF
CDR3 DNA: TGTGCCAGCAGTTTAGGGGGTAGTCTCCAAGAGACCCAGTACTTC

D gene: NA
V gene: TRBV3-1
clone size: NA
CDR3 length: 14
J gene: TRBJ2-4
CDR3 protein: CASSQVGSENIQYF
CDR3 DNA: TGTGCCAGCAGCCAAGTAGGATCGGAAAACATTCAGTACTTC

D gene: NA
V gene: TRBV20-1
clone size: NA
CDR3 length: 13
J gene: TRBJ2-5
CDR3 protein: CSARFFGKETQYF
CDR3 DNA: TGCAGTGCTAGGTTTTTCGGGAAAGAGACCCAGTACTTC

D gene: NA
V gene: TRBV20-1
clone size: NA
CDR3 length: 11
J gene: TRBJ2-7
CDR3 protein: CSASRGGKEYF
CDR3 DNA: TGCAGTGCTAGTCGGGGCGGGAAAGAATACTTC

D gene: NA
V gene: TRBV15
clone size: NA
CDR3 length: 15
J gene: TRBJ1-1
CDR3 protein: CATSRDRRENTEAFF
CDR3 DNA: TGTGCCACCAGCAGAGATCGCAGGGAGAACACTGAAGCTTTCTTT

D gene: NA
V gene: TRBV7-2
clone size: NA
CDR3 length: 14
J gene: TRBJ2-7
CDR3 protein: CASWDLDRSYEQYF
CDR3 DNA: TGTGCCAGCTGGGATTTAGACAGATCCTACGAGCAGTACTTC

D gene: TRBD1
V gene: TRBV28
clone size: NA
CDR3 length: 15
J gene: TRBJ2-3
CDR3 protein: CASSSPGQGTDTQYF
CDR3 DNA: TGTGCCAGCAGTTCTCCGGGACAGGGCACAGATACGCAGTATTTT

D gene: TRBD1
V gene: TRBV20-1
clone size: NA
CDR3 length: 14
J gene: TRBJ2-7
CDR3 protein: CSLTPGQGLHEQYF
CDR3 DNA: TGCAGTCTTACACCGGGACAGGGTCTCCACGAGCAGTACTTC

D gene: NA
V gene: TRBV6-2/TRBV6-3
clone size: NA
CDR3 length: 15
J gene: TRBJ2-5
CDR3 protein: CASSAWAAHQETQYF
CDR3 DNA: TGTGCCAGCAGCGCGTGGGCAGCCCACCAAGAGACCCAGTACTTC

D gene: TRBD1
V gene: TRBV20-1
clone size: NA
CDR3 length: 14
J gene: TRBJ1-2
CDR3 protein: CSASFVGGADGYTF
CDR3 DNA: TGCAGTGCTAGTTTTGTAGGGGGCGCGGATGGCTACACCTTC

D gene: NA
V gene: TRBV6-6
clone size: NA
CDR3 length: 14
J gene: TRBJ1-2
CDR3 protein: CASSYFRDTYGYTF
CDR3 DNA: TGTGCCAGCAGTTATTTCCGGGACACCTATGGCTACACCTTC

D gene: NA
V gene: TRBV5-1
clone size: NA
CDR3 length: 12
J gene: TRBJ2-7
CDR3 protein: CASSLEDTEQYF
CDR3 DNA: TGCGCCAGCAGCTTGGAAGATACCGAGCAGTACTTC

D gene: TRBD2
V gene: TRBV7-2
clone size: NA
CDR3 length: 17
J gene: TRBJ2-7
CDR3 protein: CASSSPGTSGFSYEQYF
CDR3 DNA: TGTGCCAGCAGCTCACCCGGGACTAGCGGATTCTCCTACGAGCAGTACTTC

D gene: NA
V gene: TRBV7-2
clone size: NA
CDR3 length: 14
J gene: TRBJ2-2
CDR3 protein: CASSLNSNTGELFF
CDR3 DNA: TGTGCCAGCAGCTTAAACTCGAACACCGGGGAGCTGTTTTTT

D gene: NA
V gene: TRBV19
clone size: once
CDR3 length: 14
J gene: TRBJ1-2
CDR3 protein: CASSPGGSNYGYTF
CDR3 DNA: TGTGCCAGTAGCCCCGGCGGTTCTAACTATGGCTACACCTTC

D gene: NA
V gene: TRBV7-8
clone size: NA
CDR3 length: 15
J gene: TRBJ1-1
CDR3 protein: CASSLAGAMNTEAFF
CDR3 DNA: TGTGCCAGCAGCTTAGCAGGGGCCATGAACACTGAAGCTTTCTTT

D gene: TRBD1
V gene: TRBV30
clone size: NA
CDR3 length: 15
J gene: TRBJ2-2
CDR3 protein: CAWKTDRVNAGELFF
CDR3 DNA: TGTGCCTGGAAAACGGACAGGGTTAACGCCGGGGAGCTGTTTTTT

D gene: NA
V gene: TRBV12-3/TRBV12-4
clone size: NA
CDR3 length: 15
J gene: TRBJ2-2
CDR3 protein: CASTPGSRRTGELFF
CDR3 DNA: TGTGCCAGCACCCCCGGATCCCGGAGGACCGGGGAGCTGTTTTTT

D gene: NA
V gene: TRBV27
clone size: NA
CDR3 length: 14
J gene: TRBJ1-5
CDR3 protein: CASSLGYSNQPQHF
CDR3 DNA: TGTGCCAGCAGTTTAGGATATAGCAATCAGCCCCAGCATTTT

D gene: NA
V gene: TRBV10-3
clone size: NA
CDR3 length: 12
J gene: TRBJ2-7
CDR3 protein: CAISEGSDEQYF
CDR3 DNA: TGTGCCATCAGTGAAGGGAGTGACGAGCAGTACTTC

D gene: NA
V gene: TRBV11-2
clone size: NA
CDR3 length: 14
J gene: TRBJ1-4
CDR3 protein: CASSFLSANEKLFF
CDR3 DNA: TGTGCCAGCAGTTTTCTAAGTGCTAATGAAAAACTGTTTTTT

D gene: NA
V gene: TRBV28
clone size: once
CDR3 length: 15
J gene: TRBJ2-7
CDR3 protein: CASSFTARPTMEQYF
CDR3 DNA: TGTGCCAGCAGTTTTACGGCCCGCCCCACTATGGAGCAGTACTTC

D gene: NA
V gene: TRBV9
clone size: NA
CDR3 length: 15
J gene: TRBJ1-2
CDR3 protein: CASSLGAVISRGYTF
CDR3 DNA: TGTGCCAGCAGCTTAGGGGCGGTGATCAGTCGTGGCTACACCTTC

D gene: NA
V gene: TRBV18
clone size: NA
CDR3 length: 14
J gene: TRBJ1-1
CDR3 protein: CASSPVQMGTEAFF
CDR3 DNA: TGTGCCAGCTCACCCGTACAGATGGGAACTGAAGCTTTCTTT

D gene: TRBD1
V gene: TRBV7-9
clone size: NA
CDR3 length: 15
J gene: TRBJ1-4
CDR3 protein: CASSLQGAPNEKLFF
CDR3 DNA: TGTGCCAGCAGCTTGCAGGGGGCCCCGAATGAAAAACTGTTTTTT

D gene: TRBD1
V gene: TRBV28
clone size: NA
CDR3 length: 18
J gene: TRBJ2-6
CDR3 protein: CASSVRTGQSSGANVLTF
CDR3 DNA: TGTGCCAGCAGTGTCCGGACAGGCCAAAGCTCTGGGGCCAACGTCCTGACTTTC

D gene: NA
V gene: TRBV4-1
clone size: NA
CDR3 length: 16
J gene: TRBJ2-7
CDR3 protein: CASSRPAGQFTYEQYF
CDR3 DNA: TGCGCCAGCAGCCGACCCGCGGGACAGTTTACCTACGAGCAGTACTTC

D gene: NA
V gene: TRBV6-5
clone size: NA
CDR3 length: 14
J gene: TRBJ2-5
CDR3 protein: CASSYSSTLKTQYF
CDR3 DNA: TGTGCCAGCAGTTACTCATCTACCCTTAAGACCCAGTACTTC

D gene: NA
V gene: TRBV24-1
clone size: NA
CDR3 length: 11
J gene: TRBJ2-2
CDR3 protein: CATPPLGELFF
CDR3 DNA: TGTGCCACCCCCCCTTTGGGGGAGCTGTTTTTT

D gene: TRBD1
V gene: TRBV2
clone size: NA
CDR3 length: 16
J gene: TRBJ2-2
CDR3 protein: CASKRRGQGLTGELFF
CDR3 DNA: TGTGCCAGCAAGAGGAGGGGACAGGGACTCACCGGGGAGCTGTTTTTT

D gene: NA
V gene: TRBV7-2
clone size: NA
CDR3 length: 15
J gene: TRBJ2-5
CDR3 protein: CASIGREILGETQYF
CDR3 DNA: TGTGCCAGCATCGGCAGAGAGATCCTGGGGGAGACCCAGTACTTC

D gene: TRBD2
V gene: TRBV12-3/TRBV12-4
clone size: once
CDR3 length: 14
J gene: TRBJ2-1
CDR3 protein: CASSFMGLDNEQFF
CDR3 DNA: TGTGCCAGCAGTTTTATGGGACTAGACAATGAGCAGTTCTTC

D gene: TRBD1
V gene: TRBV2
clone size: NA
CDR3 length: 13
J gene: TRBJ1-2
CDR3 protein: CASRKTGWDGYTF
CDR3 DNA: TGTGCCAGCAGGAAGACAGGGTGGGATGGCTACACCTTC

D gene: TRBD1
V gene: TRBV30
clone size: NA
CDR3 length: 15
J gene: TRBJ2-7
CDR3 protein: CAWSRPGTGGVEQYF
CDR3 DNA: TGTGCCTGGAGTCGCCCCGGGACAGGGGGGGTTGAGCAGTACTTC

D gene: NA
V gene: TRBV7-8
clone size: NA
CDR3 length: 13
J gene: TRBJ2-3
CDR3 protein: CASSFKGLDTQYF
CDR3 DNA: TGTGCCAGCAGCTTTAAGGGACTGGATACGCAGTATTTT

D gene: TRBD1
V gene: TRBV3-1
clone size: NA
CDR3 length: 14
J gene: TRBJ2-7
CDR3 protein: CASSTGTGGLKQYF
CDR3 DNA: TGTGCCAGCAGCACCGGGACAGGGGGATTAAAGCAGTACTTC

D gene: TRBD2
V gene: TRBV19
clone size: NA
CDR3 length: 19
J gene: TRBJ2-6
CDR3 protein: CASILEGAGGPSGANVLTF
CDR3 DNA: TGTGCCAGTATTCTCGAAGGAGCGGGAGGTCCCTCTGGGGCCAACGTCCTGACTTTC

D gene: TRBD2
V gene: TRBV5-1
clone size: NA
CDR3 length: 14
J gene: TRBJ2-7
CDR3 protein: CASSFREAAYEQYF
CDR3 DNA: TGCGCCAGCAGCTTCCGGGAGGCAGCCTACGAGCAGTACTTC

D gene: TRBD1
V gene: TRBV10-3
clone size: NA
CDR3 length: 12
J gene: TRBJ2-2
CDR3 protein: CATGQDAGELFF
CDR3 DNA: TGTGCCACCGGACAGGACGCCGGGGAGCTGTTTTTT

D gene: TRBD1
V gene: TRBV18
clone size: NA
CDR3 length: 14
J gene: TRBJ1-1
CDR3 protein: CASSETGGYTEAFF
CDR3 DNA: TGTGCCAGCTCAGAGACAGGGGGGTACACTGAAGCTTTCTTT

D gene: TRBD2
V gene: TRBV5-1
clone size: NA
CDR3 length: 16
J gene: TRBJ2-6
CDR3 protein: CATALAGGSGANVLTF
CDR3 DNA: TGCGCCACCGCACTAGCGGGAGGTTCCGGGGCCAACGTCCTGACTTTC

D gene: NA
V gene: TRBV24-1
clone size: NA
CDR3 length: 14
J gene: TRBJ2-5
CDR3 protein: CATSDPGTQETQYF
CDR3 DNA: TGTGCCACCAGTGACCCGGGAACCCAAGAGACCCAGTACTTC

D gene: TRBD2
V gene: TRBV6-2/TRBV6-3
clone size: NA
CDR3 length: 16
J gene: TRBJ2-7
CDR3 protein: CASTPSPEAGVDEQYF
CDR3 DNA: TGTGCCAGCACCCCTAGCCCTGAGGCGGGGGTGGACGAGCAGTACTTC

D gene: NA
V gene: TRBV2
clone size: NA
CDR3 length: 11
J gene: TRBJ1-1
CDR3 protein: CASSGHTEAFF
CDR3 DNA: TGTGCCAGCTCGGGTCACACTGAAGCTTTCTTT